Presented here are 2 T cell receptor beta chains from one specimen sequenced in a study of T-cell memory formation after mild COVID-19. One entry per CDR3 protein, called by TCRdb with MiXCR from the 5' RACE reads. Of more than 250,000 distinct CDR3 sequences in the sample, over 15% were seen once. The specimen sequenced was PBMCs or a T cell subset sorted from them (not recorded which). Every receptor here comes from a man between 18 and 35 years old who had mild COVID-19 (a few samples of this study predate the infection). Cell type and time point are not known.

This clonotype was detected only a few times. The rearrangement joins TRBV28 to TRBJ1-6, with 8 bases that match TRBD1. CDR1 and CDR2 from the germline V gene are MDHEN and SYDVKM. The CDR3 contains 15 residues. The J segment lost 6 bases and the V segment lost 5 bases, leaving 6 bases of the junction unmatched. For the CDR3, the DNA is TGTGCCAGCAGTCGGTCGGGACAGGCTAATTCACCCCTCCACTTT. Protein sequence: CASSRSGQANSPLHF.

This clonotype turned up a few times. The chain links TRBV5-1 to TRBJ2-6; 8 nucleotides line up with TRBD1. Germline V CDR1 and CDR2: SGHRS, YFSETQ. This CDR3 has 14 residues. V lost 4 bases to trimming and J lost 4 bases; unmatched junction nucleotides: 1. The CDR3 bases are TGCGCCAGCAGCCAGGGGGCCGGGGCCAACGTCCTGACTTTC. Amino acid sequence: CASSQGAGANVLTF.